The 26 T cell receptor beta chains below come from one sample, sequenced in a study of shared clonotypes between healthy human individuals. Clones were sequenced by immunoSEQ multiplex PCR, and TCRdb holds only the in-frame ones, with some missing. The top ten hold roughly 1.4% of the sample, which has 850,000 to 1,200,000 clones, approximately 72% seen once. Sequencing used memory CD4+ T cells sorted from blood. The sample's subset: CD45RA-negative fraction. The receptors were sampled from a man between 18 and 35 years old in good health.

The rearrangement links TRBV7-9 to TRBJ2-7, with 9 bases matching TRBD1. CDR3 length: 14 amino acids. Germline V gene sequence: CDR1 SEHNR, CDR2 FQNEAQ (reference sequence). After removal of 4 bases from V and 6 bases from J, the junction contained 7 bases not matched to a gene. The CDR3 DNA is TGTGCCAGCAGCTCGGGACAGGGCCAGGTCGAGCAGTACTTC. Its protein is CASSSGQGQVEQYF.

This chain joins TRBV30 and TRBJ2-1; tentative D call: TRBD2 (6 bases). This CDR3 region has 14 residues. The V and J ends lost 3 bases and 5 bases respectively, with 14 bases between them. Germline values: CDR1 GTSNPN, CDR2 SVGIG (reference sequence). The CDR3 DNA sequence: TGTGCCTGGAGCCCGGGACTGGGCAACAATGAGCAGTTCTTC. It translates to CAWSPGLGNNEQFF.

V is TRBV7-8 and J is TRBJ2-3; D is unresolved. Deletions cut 5 bases from V and 2 bases from J, with 14 bases between. The CDR3 length is 15 residues. Germline loops: CDR1 SGHVS, CDR2 FQNEAQ. Written as DNA, the CDR3 is TGTGCCAGCAGCCCCCATTACGCCGCCACAGATACGCAGTATTTT. Translating it yields CASSPHYAATDTQYF.

This chain connects TRBV30 to TRBJ1-3, with TRBD1 matching over 9 bases. With V trimmed by 1 base and J by 6 bases, 13 bases remained unmatched. This CDR3 has 17 amino acids. CDR1 GTSNPN and CDR2 SVGIG come from the germline V gene (reference sequence). The CDR3 reads CAWSGKAGTGWENTIYF. The DNA of the CDR3 is TGTGCCTGGAGTGGAAAAGCCGGGACAGGGTGGGAAAACACCATATATTTT.

The chain is built from TRBV30 and TRBJ1-4, with TRBD1 matching over 8 bases. Trimming cost V 2 bases and J 7 bases; bases outside gene matches: 9. The CDR3 consists of 15 residues. Germline CDR1 reads GTSNPN; CDR2 reads SVGIG (reference sequence). The CDR3, as DNA: TGTGCCTGGAGTTCGGTTCAGGGGGCAGGTGAAAAACTGTTTTTT. Translation: CAWSSVQGAGEKLFF.

The genes are TRBV27 and TRBJ2-3; tentative D call: TRBD2 (6 bases). CDR1 and CDR2 (germline): MNHEY, SMNVEV (reference sequence). The CDR3 has 14 amino acids. Deletions cut 3 bases from V and 2 bases from J, with 9 bases between. The CDR3 DNA is TGTGCCAGCAGTTTTCGCGGGACCACAGATACGCAGTATTTT. Translating it yields CASSFRGTTDTQYF.

In DNA form, the CDR3 reads TGTGCCTGGAGTGTATCAAGTACAGTAAATGAAAAACTGTTTTTT. It codes for CAWSVSSTVNEKLFF. The chain recombines TRBV30 with TRBJ1-4; no reliable D call. Trimming took 0 bases from V and 5 from J, leaving 13 bases between them. Germline CDR1 and CDR2: GTSNPN and SVGIG (reference sequence). The CDR3 loop spans 15 amino acids. Combining the CDR3 with reference TRBV30 and TRBJ1-4 gives the whole variable domain SQTIHQWPATLVQPVGSPLSLECTVEGTSNPNLYWYRQAAGRGLQLLFYSVGIGQISSEVPQNLSASRPQDRQFILSSKKLLLSDSGFYLCAWSVSSTVNEKLFFGSGTQLSVL.

The gene calls are TRBV11-2 and TRBJ2-3, with D perhaps given as TRBD1 or TRBD2 (5 bases each). CDR1 and CDR2 from the germline V gene are SGHAT and FQNNGV. The CDR3 totals 14 residues. Trimming stripped 4 bases from V and 5 bases from J, with 13 bases between. CDR3 loop: CASSSPSGGDTQYF. The CDR3 nucleotides read TGTGCCAGCAGCTCCCCTTCTGGGGGAGATACGCAGTATTTT.

The rearrangement links TRBV9 to TRBJ2-5; TRBD2 is a possible D gene (6 bases). This CDR3 has 12 amino acids. The germline CDR1 and CDR2 sequences are SGDLS and YYNGEE. V was pared by 8 bases and J by 5 bases, with 13 bases between. CDR3 sequence reads: CASKGAGETQYF. CDR3 coding DNA: TGTGCCAGTAAAGGGGCGGGGGAGACCCAGTACTTC. Full variable domain (missing parts from reference TRBV9 and TRBJ2-5): DSGVTQTPKHLITATGQRVTLRCSPRSGDLSVYWYQQSLDQGLQFLIQYYNGEERAKGNILERFSAQQFPDLHSELNLSSLELGDSALYFCASKGAGETQYFGPGTRLLVL.

About this clone: Other DNA sequences in the same sample also yield this CDR3. This chain links TRBV9 with TRBJ1-2, with D possibly TRBD1 on 5 matching bases. This CDR3 contains 13 residues. Germline V gene data show CDR1 as SGDLS and CDR2 as YYNGEE. The V end lost 4 bases, the J end lost 2 bases, and 9 bases lay between the germline ends. In DNA, the CDR3 is TGTGCCAGCAGCCGGCAGGGCAACTATGGCTACACCTTC. This gives the protein CASSRQGNYGYTF.

The chain links TRBV7-8 to TRBJ1-2, with D uncertain. CDR3 length: 12 residues. Trimming pared 5 bases from V and 7 bases from J, leaving 11 bases between. Germline CDR1 is SGHVS and CDR2 is FQNEAQ. The CDR3 region has the DNA TGTGCCAGCAGCGCTTATTCCCGTGGCTACACCTTC. Translating gives CASSAYSRGYTF.

This clone was seen more than once but under ten times. This rearrangement joins TRBV2 to TRBJ1-4, with D perhaps TRBD1 (6 bases). Germline V gene data show CDR1 as SNHLY and CDR2 as FYNNEI. The CDR3 covers 14 residues. V was trimmed by 5 bases and J by 4 bases, leaving 11 bases between them. The CDR3 region has the DNA TGTGCCAGCAGTTGGACAGACATTAATGAAAAACTGTTTTTT. It is translated as CASSWTDINEKLFF.

V is TRBV11-2 and J is TRBJ2-1; 10 nucleotides match TRBD2. Losses at the gene ends were 4 bases for V and 6 bases for J; bases not matched to a gene: 6. Germline-derived CDR1 and CDR2 are SGHAT and FQNNGV. The CDR3 length is 15 residues. The CDR3 DNA sequence: TGTGCCAGCAGCTCCCTAGCGGGGGCCCGCAATGAGCAGTTCTTC. This translates into CASSSLAGARNEQFF.

The V call is TRBV5-6, the J call TRBJ1-1; possibly TRBD1 for D (5 bases). This CDR3 has 14 residues. Germline V CDR1 and CDR2: SGHDT, YYEEEE. Trimming left V 5 bases short and J 2 bases short, with 13 bases between. CDR3 loop: CASSFTGGNTEAFF. CDR3 nucleotides: TGTGCCAGCAGTTTTACGGGGGGTAACACTGAAGCTTTCTTT.

This clone was seen a handful of times. The chain combines TRBV11-1 with TRBJ2-4; 8 bases are a match to TRBD1. CDR1 and CDR2 (germline): SGHAT, FQDESV (reference sequence). This CDR3 contains 17 residues. V dropped 3 bases and J dropped 0; count of bases not matched to a gene: 7. The CDR3 DNA sequence: TGTGCCAGCAGCTTGACAGGGGCCACCCTAGCCAAAAACATTCAGTACTTC. It translates to CASSLTGATLAKNIQYF.

V gene TRBV18 combines with J gene TRBJ1-2; 7 bases match TRBD1. The CDR3 has 15 amino acids. V shed 2 bases, J shed 1 base, and the junction held 4 bases outside the gene matches. From germline, CDR1 is KGHSH and CDR2 LQKENI. The CDR3 loop is CASSPVQGVNYGYTF. The CDR3 DNA is TGTGCCAGCTCACCAGTCCAGGGGGTTAACTATGGCTACACCTTC.

The genes are TRBV14 and TRBJ1-1; a weak D match, TRBD1 (5 bases). Trimming removed 1 base at V and 6 bases at J, with 21 bases between. The CDR3 contains 17 residues. CDR1 and CDR2 (germline): SGHDN, FVKESK. In DNA form, the CDR3 reads TGTGCCAGCAGCCAAGTGTCCAGGGTGTTCGGCTTCGCTGAAGCTTTCTTT. Encoded protein: CASSQVSRVFGFAEAFF. Supplemented by reference TRBV14 and TRBJ1-1, the full variable domain reads EAGVTQFPSHSVIEKGQTVTLRCDPISGHDNLYWYRRVMGKEIKFLLHFVKESKQDESGMPNNRFLAERTGGTYSTLKVQPAELEDSGVYFCASSQVSRVFGFAEAFFGQGTRLTVV.

The genes are TRBV10-3 and TRBJ1-2, with D possibly TRBD1 on 5 matching bases. V lost 4 bases and J lost 2, with 11 bases in between. The CDR3 contains 14 residues. Per the germline V gene, CDR1 is ENHRY and CDR2 is SYGVKD. The CDR3 here is CAISVGAKNYGYTF. CDR3 DNA: TGTGCCATCAGTGTAGGGGCCAAGAACTATGGCTACACCTTC.

The rearrangement links TRBV6-1 to TRBJ1-1; 8 bases match TRBD1. CDR1 MNHNS and CDR2 SASEGT come from the germline V gene. The CDR3 is 17 residues long. The junction had 13 bases not matched to a gene; V was cut back by 4 bases and J by 3 bases. CDR3 amino acids: CASSVHRDRSWDTEAFF. The CDR3 nucleotides read TGTGCCAGCAGTGTCCATCGGGACAGGTCTTGGGACACTGAAGCTTTCTTT.

CDR3 amino acids: CASSGVGAGNTIYF. CDR3 DNA sequence: TGTGCCAGCAGTGGCGTCGGGGCTGGAAACACCATATATTTT. The chain has TRBV6-1 and TRBJ1-3; D call uncertain. This CDR3 has 14 residues. Germline V gene lookup returns CDR1 MNHNS and CDR2 SASEGT. V was pared by 4 bases and J by 2 bases, with 9 bases between.

V and J are TRBV7-9 and TRBJ2-3; tentatively, D is TRBD2 (5 bases). The V gene lost 5 bases and the J gene lost 2 bases, with 14 bases spanning the gap. In germline, CDR1 is SEHNR, CDR2 FQNEAQ (reference sequence). The CDR3 runs 15 residues. CDR3 amino acids: CASSPRTHPTDTQYF. In DNA, the CDR3 is TGTGCCAGCAGCCCCCGGACTCATCCCACAGATACGCAGTATTTT.

The rearrangement links TRBV5-1 to TRBJ2-5; 16 bases are a match to TRBD2. This CDR3 is built from 16 residues. Trimming removed 4 bases from V and 5 bases from J; junction bases left unmatched: 5. CDR1 and CDR2 from the germline V gene are SGHRS and YFSETQ. CDR3 in DNA: TGCGCCAGCAGCCCGGGGACTAGCGGGGGGGCTGAGACCCAGTACTTC. Residues: CASSPGTSGGAETQYF.

This clone was found once. The chain is built from TRBV18 and TRBJ2-3, with D tentatively TRBD1 or TRBD2 (6 bases each). The germline gives CDR1 KGHSH, CDR2 LQKENI. This CDR3 has 15 amino acids. V lost 4 bases and J 1 base, leaving 12 bases between the germline ends. The CDR3 coding sequence is TGTGCCAGCTCACTACAGGGAGGCGGCACAGATACGCAGTATTTT. It specifies CASSLQGGGTDTQYF.

The genes are TRBV28 and TRBJ2-1; no firm D call. This CDR3 contains 13 residues. Per germline, CDR1 MDHEN and CDR2 SYDVKM. Between the trimmed V and J ends, which lost 8 bases and 6 bases, there was a span of 14 bases. The CDR3 spells CASPSPKVNEQFF. The CDR3 DNA is TGTGCCAGCCCAAGTCCTAAAGTCAATGAGCAGTTCTTC.

The CDR3 loop reads CASTSQGTEAFF. CDR3 in DNA: TGTGCCAGCACCTCACAGGGGACTGAAGCTTTCTTT. V gene TRBV28 combines with J gene TRBJ1-1; 7 bases match TRBD1. V dropped 7 bases and J dropped 5; count of bases not matched to a gene: 4. The CDR3 is 12 residues long. Germline V gene lookup returns CDR1 MDHEN and CDR2 SYDVKM.

This chain links TRBV7-2 with TRBJ2-3; the D is unclear. Trimming took off 2 bases at V and 4 bases at J, with 13 bases between the two ends. Per germline, CDR1 SGHTA and CDR2 FQGNSA. The CDR3 has 15 amino acids. CDR3 loop: CASSLSWAFPDTQYF. CDR3 sequence (DNA): TGTGCCAGCAGCTTAAGCTGGGCGTTCCCAGATACGCAGTATTTT.